This entry concerns a single TCR beta chain. This record comes from a study of blood T cell repertoires in COVID-19. The wider study: Sites across the United States, Italy and Spain contributed samples from acute and convalescent COVID-19. The analysed material was cDNA or gDNA that came from T cells, B-cell-depleted T cells, or PBMCs.

As processed by the authors: Reference gene primer amplification yielded estimated nucleated cell counts. Sequencing was performed with immunoSEQ multiplex PCR; in TCRdb, only in-frame clones are kept and a portion is missing. The V and J calls and clone size are taken from that table; D and trimming were inferred from the DNA. The profile shows some 11,000 clones, over 75% of them singletons. The germline V gene has CDR1 MNHEY and CDR2 SVGAGI. Trimming took 5 bases from V and 4 from J, leaving 15 bases between them. The CDR3 totals 15 residues. The sequence derives from an elderly man with acute or convalescent COVID-19. The sequencing sample was made of peripheral blood. The V gene is TRBV6-5, the J gene TRBJ1-3; D unclear. This CDR3 is CASSPLGGSGNTIYF. DNA of the CDR3: TGTGCCAGCAGTCCTTTGGGAGGGTCGGGAAACACCATATATTTT.